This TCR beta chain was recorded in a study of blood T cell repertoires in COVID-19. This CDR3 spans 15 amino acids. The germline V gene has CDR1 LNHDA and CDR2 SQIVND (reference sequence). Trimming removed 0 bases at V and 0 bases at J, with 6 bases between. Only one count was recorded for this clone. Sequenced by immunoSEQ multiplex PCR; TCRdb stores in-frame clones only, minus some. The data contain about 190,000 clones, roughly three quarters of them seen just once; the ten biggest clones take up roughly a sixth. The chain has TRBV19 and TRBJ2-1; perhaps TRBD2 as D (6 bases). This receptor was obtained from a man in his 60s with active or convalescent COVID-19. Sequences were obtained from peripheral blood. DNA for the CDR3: TGTGCCAGTAGTATAGACGGGAGCTCCTACAATGAGCAGTTCTTC. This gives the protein CASSIDGSSYNEQFF.